These T cell receptor beta chains were read from a single sample in a study of blood T cells in healthy people across ages. TCRdb passed the 5' RACE reads through MiXCR, listing each CDR3 protein once. The sample gives over 1,500,000 distinct CDR3 sequences, approximately 39% of which show up once; more than 20% is in the top ten. The sample consisted of blood. The receptors shown here come from a human donor in good health. CDR3s include the opening cysteine and the closing phenylalanine or tryptophan. A D gene is named only where the DNA matches it firmly. Not all rows give a size; the values are once, few, many and, for expanded clones, a class.

>TRBV6-2/TRBV6-3|TRBJ1-4|NA|NA
CASSPSIGFYGEKLFF
TGTGCCAGCAGTCCGTCGATCGGCTTCTACGGGGAAAAACTGTTTTTT
>TRBV21-1|TRBJ2-7|NA|few
CASSKAWDSSYEQYF
TGTGCCAGCAGCAAAGCTTGGGACAGCTCCTACGAGCAGTACTTC
>TRBV2|TRBJ2-5|TRBD2|NA
CASGKGWAGGTQETQYF
TGTGCCAGTGGTAAAGGATGGGCGGGGGGAACCCAAGAGACCCAGTACTTC
>TRBV3-1|TRBJ1-2|NA|NA
CASSQSRAGGYTF
TGTGCCAGCAGCCAGTCACGGGCTGGTGGCTACACCTTC
>TRBV10-3|TRBJ2-2|NA|NA
CAISEGPAAGELFF
TGTGCCATCAGTGAGGGCCCCGCAGCCGGGGAGCTGTTTTTT
>TRBV20-1|TRBJ2-5|TRBD2|NA
CSADLRGGRETQYF
TGCAGTGCTGACCTGCGGGGGGGCCGGGAGACCCAGTACTTC
>TRBV24-1|TRBJ2-5|NA|NA
CATSDLQAGGETQYF
TGTGCCACCAGTGATTTGCAGGCGGGCGGGGAGACCCAGTACTTC
>TRBV7-2|TRBJ2-3|NA|many
CASNRGFHTQYF
TGTGCCAGCAATCGTGGGTTCCATACGCAGTATTTT
>TRBV25-1|TRBJ1-2|NA|few
CASSEGGLHGYTF
TGTGCCAGCAGTGAAGGGGGCCTTCACGGCTACACCTTC
>TRBV7-2|TRBJ2-1|NA|few
CASSLATAWDLINEQFF
TGTGCCAGCAGCTTAGCCACAGCATGGGACCTAATCAATGAGCAGTTCTTC
>TRBV10-3|TRBJ1-6|NA|NA
CAISELGPYNSPLHF
TGTGCCATCAGTGAGTTAGGCCCCTATAATTCACCCCTCCACTTT
>TRBV20-1|TRBJ1-2|NA|NA
CSARMASAYGYTF
TGCAGTGCTAGAATGGCCAGCGCCTATGGCTACACCTTC
>TRBV20-1|TRBJ1-6|NA|NA
CSARDRVDVYSPLHF
TGCAGTGCTAGAGATCGGGTGGACGTTTATTCACCCCTCCACTTT
>TRBV7-2|TRBJ1-2|NA|NA
CASSFVASYGYTF
TGTGCCAGCAGCTTCGTTGCTTCCTATGGCTACACCTTC
>TRBV13|TRBJ2-7|NA|NA
CASRFGGLVFHNEQYF
TGTGCCAGCAGGTTCGGAGGGCTAGTTTTCCACAATGAGCAGTACTTC
>TRBV7-9|TRBJ2-5|NA|NA
CASSLYVGRHREYQETQYF
TGTGCCAGCAGCTTGTACGTGGGCAGACACAGAGAGTACCAAGAGACCCAGTACTTC
>TRBV6-5|TRBJ2-7|TRBD1|NA
CASSYWTGAYEQYF
TGTGCCAGCAGTTACTGGACAGGGGCCTACGAGCAGTACTTC
>TRBV28|TRBJ2-3|TRBD2|NA
CATMFPGLVTDTQYF
TGTGCCACAATGTTCCCGGGACTAGTTACAGATACGCAGTATTTT
>TRBV15|TRBJ1-2|TRBD1|few
CATRPPGQGLGYTF
TGTGCCACCAGACCCCCAGGACAGGGTTTAGGCTACACCTTC
>TRBV29-1|TRBJ2-7|NA|NA
CSVAKGMAYEQYF
TGCAGCGTTGCTAAGGGTATGGCCTACGAGCAGTACTTC
>TRBV11-3|TRBJ1-2|TRBD1|NA
CASSSVGQANYGYTF
TGTGCCAGCAGCTCCGTGGGACAGGCAAACTATGGCTACACCTTC
>TRBV4-2|TRBJ2-3|NA|NA
CASSQDSRLWGTDTQYF
TGTGCCAGCAGCCAAGATTCGCGATTATGGGGCACAGATACGCAGTATTTT
>TRBV12-3/TRBV12-4|TRBJ2-1|TRBD1|few
CASSYDRGSSYNEQFF
TGTGCCAGCAGTTACGACAGGGGCTCTTCCTACAATGAGCAGTTCTTC
>TRBV2|TRBJ2-7|TRBD1|few
CASSEAHGTGYEQYF
TGTGCCAGCAGTGAAGCGCATGGGACAGGTTACGAGCAGTACTTC
>TRBV5-1|TRBJ1-6|NA|few
CASSLSGSSSYNSPLHF
TGCGCCAGCAGCTTGTCGGGATCGAGCTCCTATAATTCACCCCTCCACTTT
>TRBV13|TRBJ1-3|NA|NA
CASSNRDGVPSGNTIYF
TGTGCCAGCAGCAATCGGGACGGAGTCCCCTCTGGAAACACCATATATTTT
>TRBV10-3|TRBJ2-7|TRBD1|NA
CAISPHGRTGERYEQYF
TGTGCCATCAGCCCCCACGGCCGGACAGGGGAAAGGTACGAGCAGTACTTC
>TRBV5-1|TRBJ2-1|NA|NA
CASSKRQDNNEQFF
TGCGCTAGCAGCAAACGACAGGACAACAATGAGCAGTTCTTC
>TRBV6-1|TRBJ2-5|NA|few
CASRKIPSQETQYF
TGTGCCAGCAGGAAGATCCCCTCCCAAGAGACCCAGTACTTC
>TRBV11-2|TRBJ2-6|NA|few
CASSLDQTSGANVLTF
TGTGCCAGCAGCTTAGATCAGACCTCTGGGGCCAACGTCCTGACTTTC
>TRBV20-1|TRBJ2-3|NA|NA
CSARGQRSTDTQYF
TGCAGTGCTAGAGGTCAGCGGAGCACAGATACGCAGTATTTT
>TRBV7-8|TRBJ2-7|TRBD1|NA
CASSFIEGAIEQYF
TGTGCCAGCAGCTTCATCGAGGGGGCTATTGAGCAGTACTTC
>TRBV10-3|TRBJ2-1|NA|NA
CATYKGWTDPSYEQFF
TGTGCCACTTACAAGGGCTGGACAGACCCCTCCTACGAGCAGTTCTTC
>TRBV5-1|TRBJ1-1|NA|NA
CASSYGDTPGTEAFF
TGCGCCAGCAGTTACGGGGACACCCCCGGCACTGAAGCTTTCTTT
>TRBV6-1|TRBJ2-1|TRBD1|NA
CASTTDRVGYNEQFF
TGTGCCAGCACCACGGACAGGGTAGGCTACAATGAGCAGTTCTTC
>TRBV7-2|TRBJ2-3|TRBD2|NA
CASGFVRGGGDTQYF
TGTGCCAGCGGCTTCGTCCGGGGGGGCGGGGATACGCAGTATTTT
>TRBV15|TRBJ2-7|TRBD1|few
CATSTLKRTGNPYEQYF
TGTGCCACCAGCACCCTAAAACGGACAGGGAACCCCTACGAGCAGTACTTC
>TRBV20-1|TRBJ2-1|TRBD2|NA
CSAPGSLAGGPYNEQFF
TGCAGTGCCCCGGGATCACTAGCGGGGGGCCCATACAATGAGCAGTTCTTC
>TRBV4-2|TRBJ2-7|NA|NA
CASRDDVEGPYEQYF
TGTGCCAGCAGAGACGACGTGGAGGGTCCCTACGAGCAGTACTTC
>TRBV24-1|TRBJ2-1|NA|NA
CATTGEGGNEQFF
TGTGCCACCACTGGGGAAGGGGGCAATGAGCAGTTCTTC
>TRBV5-1|TRBJ2-3|TRBD2|once
CASSLPGLAGSQYF
TGCGCCAGCAGCTTACCGGGACTAGCGGGGTCGCAGTATTTT
>TRBV4-1|TRBJ2-1|TRBD2|few
CASSHGTIPDNEQFF
TGCGCCAGCAGCCATGGGACTATCCCGGACAATGAGCAGTTCTTC
>TRBV6-2/TRBV6-3|TRBJ1-1|NA|many
CASSYSLNTEAFF
TGTGCCAGCAGTTATAGTCTCAACACTGAAGCTTTCTTT
>TRBV20-1|TRBJ2-1|NA|few
CSARGGLYNEQFF
TGCAGTGCTAGAGGGGGACTGTACAATGAGCAGTTCTTC
>TRBV29-1|TRBJ1-1|TRBD1|NA
CSSGTGGGSEAFF
TGCAGCTCAGGGACAGGAGGAGGGTCTGAAGCTTTCTTT
>TRBV7-2|TRBJ2-4|NA|NA
CASSLTPQNIQYF
TGTGCCAGCAGCTTAACCCCTCAAAACATTCAGTACTTC
>TRBV4-3|TRBJ2-1|TRBD2|few
CASSQDLGREGVVEQFF
TGCGCCAGCAGCCAAGATCTTGGGCGGGAGGGGGTTGTTGAGCAGTTCTTC